This TCR beta chain was captured in a study of T cell repertoires in cytomegalovirus infection. This clonotype has at least ten counts. Trimming left V 5 bases short and J 2 bases short, with 22 bases between. The CDR3 runs to 17 residues. Germline CDR1 SGHVS, CDR2 FNYEAQ. A single record per CDR3 protein comes from TCRdb applying MiXCR to the reads. The sample lists about 530,000 distinct CDR3 sequences, around 27% occurring once. The receptor comes from a human donor in good health (CMV status not recorded). Some clones in this sample may be carry-over from other donors' samples. Sequencing input: PBMCs. The genes are TRBV7-6 and TRBJ2-7, with D hard to call. This chain's CDR3 is CASSHAVAVTSAYEQYF. The CDR3 nucleotides are TGTGCCAGCAGCCACGCTGTTGCGGTGACATCAGCCTACGAGCAGTACTTC.